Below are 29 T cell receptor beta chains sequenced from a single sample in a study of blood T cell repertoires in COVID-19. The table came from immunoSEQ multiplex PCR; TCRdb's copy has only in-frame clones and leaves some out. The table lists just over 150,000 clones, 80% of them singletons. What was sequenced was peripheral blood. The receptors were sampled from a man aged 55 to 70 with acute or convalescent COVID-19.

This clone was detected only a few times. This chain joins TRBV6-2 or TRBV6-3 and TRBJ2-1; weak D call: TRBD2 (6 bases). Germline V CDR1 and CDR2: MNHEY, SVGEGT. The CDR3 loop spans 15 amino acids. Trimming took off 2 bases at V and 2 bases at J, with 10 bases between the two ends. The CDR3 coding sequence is TGTGCCAGCAGTTACGGCGGGGCCACCTACAATGAGCAGTTCTTC. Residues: CASSYGGATYNEQFF.

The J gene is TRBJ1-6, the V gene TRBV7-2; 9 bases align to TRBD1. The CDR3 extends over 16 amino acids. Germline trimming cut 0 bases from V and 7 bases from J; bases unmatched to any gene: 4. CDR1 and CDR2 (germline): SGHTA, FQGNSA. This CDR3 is CASSLAGTGYNSPLHF. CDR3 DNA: TGTGCCAGCAGCTTAGCGGGGACAGGGTACAATTCACCCCTCCACTTT.

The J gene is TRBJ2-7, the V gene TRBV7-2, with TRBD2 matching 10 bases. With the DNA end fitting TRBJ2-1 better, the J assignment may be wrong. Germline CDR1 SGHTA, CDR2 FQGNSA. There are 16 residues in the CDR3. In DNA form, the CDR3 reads TGTGCCAGCAGTCCCTCCGGACTAGCGGTCCACAATGAGCAGTTCTTC. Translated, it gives CASSPSGLAVHNEQFF.

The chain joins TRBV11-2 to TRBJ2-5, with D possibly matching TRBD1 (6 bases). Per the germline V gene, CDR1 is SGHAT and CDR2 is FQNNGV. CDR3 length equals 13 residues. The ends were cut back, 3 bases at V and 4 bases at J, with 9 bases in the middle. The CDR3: CASSLGASETQYF. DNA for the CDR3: TGTGCCAGCAGCTTGGGGGCGTCAGAGACCCAGTACTTC.

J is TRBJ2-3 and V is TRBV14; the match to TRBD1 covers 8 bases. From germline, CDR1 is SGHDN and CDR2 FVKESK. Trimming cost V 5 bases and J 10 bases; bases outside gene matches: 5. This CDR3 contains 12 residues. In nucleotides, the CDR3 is TGTGCCAGCAGCGTTGACAGGGGCGCGCAGTATTTT. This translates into CASSVDRGAQYF.

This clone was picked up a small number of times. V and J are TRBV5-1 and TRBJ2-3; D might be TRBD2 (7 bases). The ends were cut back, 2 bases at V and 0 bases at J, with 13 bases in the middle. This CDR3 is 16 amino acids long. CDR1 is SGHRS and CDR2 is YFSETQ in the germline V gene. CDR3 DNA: TGCGCCAGCAGCTTCTCACGGGGGGCTAGCACAGATACGCAGTATTTT. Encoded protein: CASSFSRGASTDTQYF.

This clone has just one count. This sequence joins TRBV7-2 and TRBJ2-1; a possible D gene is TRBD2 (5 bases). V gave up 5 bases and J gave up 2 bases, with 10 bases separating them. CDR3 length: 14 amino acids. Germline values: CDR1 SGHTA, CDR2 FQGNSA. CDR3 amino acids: CASSPGVTYNEQFF. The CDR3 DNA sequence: TGTGCCAGCAGCCCCGGGGTTACCTACAATGAGCAGTTCTTC.

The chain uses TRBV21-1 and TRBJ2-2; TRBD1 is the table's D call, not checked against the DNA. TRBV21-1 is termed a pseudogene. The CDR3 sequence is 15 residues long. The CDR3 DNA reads TGTGCCAGCAGCCCCCGACAGGGAAACACCGGGGAGCTGTTTTTT. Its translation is CASSPRQGNTGELFF.

The CDR3 reads CASSLQGLGTQYF. CDR3 sequence (DNA): TGTGCCAGCAGCTTGCAGGGCCTAGGGACCCAGTACTTC. The chain joins TRBV5-4 to TRBJ2-5; maybe TRBD1 (5 bases). Germline CDR1 is SGHNT and CDR2 is YYREEE (reference sequence). Trimming took off 1 base at V and 7 bases at J, with 11 bases between the two ends. The CDR3 contains 13 residues.

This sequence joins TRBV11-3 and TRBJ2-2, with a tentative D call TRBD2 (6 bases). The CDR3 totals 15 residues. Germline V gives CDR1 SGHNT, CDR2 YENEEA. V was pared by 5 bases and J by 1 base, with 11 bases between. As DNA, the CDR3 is TGTGCCAGCAGCAGGGGACTCTTGAACACCGGGGAGCTGTTTTTT. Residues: CASSRGLLNTGELFF.

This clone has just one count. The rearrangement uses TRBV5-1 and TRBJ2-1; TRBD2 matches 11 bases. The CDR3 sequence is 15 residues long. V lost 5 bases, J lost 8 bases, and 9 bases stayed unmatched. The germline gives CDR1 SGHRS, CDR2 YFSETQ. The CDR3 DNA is TGCGCCAGCAGGGCCGGGACTAGCGGACTAGATGAGCAGTTCTTC. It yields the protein CASRAGTSGLDEQFF.

The CDR3 loop reads CASSVEGLAGENIQYF. CDR3 bases: TGTGCCAGCAGCGTAGAAGGACTAGCGGGTGAAAACATTCAGTACTTC. This rearrangement joins TRBV9 to TRBJ2-4; the match to TRBD2 covers 11 bases. The germline CDR1 and CDR2 sequences are SGDLS and YYNGEE. Germline trimming cut 0 bases from V and 5 bases from J; bases unmatched to any gene: 4. CDR3 length: 16 amino acids.

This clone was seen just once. CDR3 amino acids: CASSQGGGDGNTIYF. In nucleotides, the CDR3 is TGCGCCAGCAGCCAAGGGGGAGGGGATGGAAACACCATATATTTT. V gene TRBV4-1 combines with J gene TRBJ1-3, with D maybe TRBD1 (5 bases). The V and J ends lost 1 base and 3 bases respectively, with 10 bases between them. The V gene's germline CDR1 is MGHRA and CDR2 YSYEKL. The CDR3 sequence is 15 residues long.

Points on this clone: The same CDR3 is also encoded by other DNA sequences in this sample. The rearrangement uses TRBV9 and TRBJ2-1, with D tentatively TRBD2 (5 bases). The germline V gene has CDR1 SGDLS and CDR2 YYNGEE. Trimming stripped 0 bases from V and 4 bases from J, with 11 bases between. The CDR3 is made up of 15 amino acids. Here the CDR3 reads CASSVEPSPYNEQFF. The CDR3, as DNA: TGTGCCAGCAGCGTAGAACCTAGCCCGTACAATGAGCAGTTCTTC. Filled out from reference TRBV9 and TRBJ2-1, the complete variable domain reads DSGVTQTPKHLITATGQRVTLRCSPRSGDLSVYWYQQSLDQGLQFLIQYYNGEERAKGNILERFSAQQFPDLHSELNLSSLELGDSALYFCASSVEPSPYNEQFFGPGTRLTVL.

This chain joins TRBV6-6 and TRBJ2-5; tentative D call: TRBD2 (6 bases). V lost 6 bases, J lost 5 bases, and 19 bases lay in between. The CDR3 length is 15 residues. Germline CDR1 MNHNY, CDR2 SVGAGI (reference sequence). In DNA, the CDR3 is TGTGCCAGCAGCTACACCGACGGGGGACGGGAGACCCAGTACTTC. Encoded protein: CASSYTDGGRETQYF.

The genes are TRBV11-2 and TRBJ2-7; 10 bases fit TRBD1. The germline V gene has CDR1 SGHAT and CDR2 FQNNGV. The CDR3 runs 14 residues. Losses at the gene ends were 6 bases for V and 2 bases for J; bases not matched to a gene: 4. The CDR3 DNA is TGTGCCAGCAGTTCCGGACAGGGGGCCTACGAGCAGTACTTC. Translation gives CASSSGQGAYEQYF.

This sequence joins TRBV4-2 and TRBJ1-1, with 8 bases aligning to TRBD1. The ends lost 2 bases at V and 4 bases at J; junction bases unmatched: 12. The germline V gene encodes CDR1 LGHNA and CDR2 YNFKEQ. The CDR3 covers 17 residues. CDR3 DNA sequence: TGTGCCAGCAGCCAAATTAGGACAGGGAGGGAGGGCACTGAAGCTTTCTTT. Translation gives CASSQIRTGREGTEAFF.

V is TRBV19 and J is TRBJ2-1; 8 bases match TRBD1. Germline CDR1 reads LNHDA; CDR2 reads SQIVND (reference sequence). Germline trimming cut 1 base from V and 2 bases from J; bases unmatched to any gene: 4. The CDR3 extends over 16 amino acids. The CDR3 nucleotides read TGTGCCAGTAGTATAGGGGGGACAGGCCCCTACAATGAGCAGTTCTTC. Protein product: CASSIGGTGPYNEQFF.

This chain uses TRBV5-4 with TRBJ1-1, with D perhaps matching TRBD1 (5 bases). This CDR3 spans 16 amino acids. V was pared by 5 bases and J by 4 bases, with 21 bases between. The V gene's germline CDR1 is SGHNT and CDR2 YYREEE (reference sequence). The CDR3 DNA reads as TGTGCCAGCAGGTGGGGGGACGCGTGGAGGAGCACTGAAGCTTTCTTT. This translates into CASRWGDAWRSTEAFF.

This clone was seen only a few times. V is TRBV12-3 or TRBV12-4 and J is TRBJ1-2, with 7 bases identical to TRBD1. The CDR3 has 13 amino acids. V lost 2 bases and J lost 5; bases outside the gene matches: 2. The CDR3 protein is CASSLNRGYGYTF. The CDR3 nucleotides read TGTGCCAGCAGTTTAAACAGGGGTTATGGCTACACCTTC.

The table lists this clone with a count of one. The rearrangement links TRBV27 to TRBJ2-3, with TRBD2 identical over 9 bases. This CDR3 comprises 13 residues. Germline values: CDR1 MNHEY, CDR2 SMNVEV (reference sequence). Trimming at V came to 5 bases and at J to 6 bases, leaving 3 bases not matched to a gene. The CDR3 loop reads CASSLREGDTQYF. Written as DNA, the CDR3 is TGTGCCAGCAGTCTGCGGGAGGGGGATACGCAGTATTTT.

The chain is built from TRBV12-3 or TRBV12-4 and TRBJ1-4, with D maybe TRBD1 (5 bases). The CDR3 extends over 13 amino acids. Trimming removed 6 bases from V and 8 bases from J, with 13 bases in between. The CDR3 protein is CASSRPGGEKLFF. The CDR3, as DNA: TGTGCCAGCAGCCGTCCTGGGGGGGAAAAACTGTTTTTT.

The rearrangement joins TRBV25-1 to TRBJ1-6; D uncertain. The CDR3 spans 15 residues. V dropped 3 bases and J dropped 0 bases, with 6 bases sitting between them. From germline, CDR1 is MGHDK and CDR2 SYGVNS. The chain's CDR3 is CASSDLSSYNSPLHF. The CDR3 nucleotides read TGTGCCAGCAGTGACTTGAGCTCCTATAATTCACCCCTCCACTTT.

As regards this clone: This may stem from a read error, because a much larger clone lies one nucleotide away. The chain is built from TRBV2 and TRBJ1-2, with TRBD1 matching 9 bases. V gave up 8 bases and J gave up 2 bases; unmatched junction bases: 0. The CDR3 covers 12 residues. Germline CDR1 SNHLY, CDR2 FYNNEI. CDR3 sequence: CASGQGNYGYTF. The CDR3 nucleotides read TGTGCCAGCGGACAGGGGAACTATGGCTACACCTTC. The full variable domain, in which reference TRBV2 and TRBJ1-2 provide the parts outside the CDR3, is EPEVTQTPSHQVTQMGQEVILRCVPISNHLYFYWYRQILGQKVEFLVSFYNNEISEKSEIFDDQFSVERPDGSNFTLKIRSTKLEDSAMYFCASGQGNYGYTFGSGTRLTVV.

CDR3 amino acids: CASSPGLAGVRGTDTQYF. In DNA form, the CDR3 reads TGTGCCAGCTCACCGGGACTAGCGGGAGTGAGGGGCACAGATACGCAGTATTTT. The J gene is TRBJ2-3, the V gene TRBV18; 14 bases match TRBD2. The CDR3 spans 18 residues. Germline V gives CDR1 KGHSH, CDR2 LQKENI. The junction had 6 bases not matched to a gene; V was cut back by 3 bases and J by 1 base.

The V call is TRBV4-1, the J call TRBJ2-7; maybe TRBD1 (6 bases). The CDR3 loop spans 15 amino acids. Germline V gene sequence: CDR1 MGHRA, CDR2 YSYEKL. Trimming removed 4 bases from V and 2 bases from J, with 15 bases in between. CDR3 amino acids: CASSRRLGDTYEQYF. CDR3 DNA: TGCGCCAGCAGCCGGCGCCTGGGGGACACCTACGAGCAGTACTTC.

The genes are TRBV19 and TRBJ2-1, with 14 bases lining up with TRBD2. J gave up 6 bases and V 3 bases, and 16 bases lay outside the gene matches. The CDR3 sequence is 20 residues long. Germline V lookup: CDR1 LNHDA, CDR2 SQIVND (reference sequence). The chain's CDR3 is CASSILPSGLAGVLSNEQFF. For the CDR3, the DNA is TGTGCCAGTAGTATCCTACCTTCGGGACTAGCGGGAGTTCTCTCCAATGAGCAGTTCTTC.

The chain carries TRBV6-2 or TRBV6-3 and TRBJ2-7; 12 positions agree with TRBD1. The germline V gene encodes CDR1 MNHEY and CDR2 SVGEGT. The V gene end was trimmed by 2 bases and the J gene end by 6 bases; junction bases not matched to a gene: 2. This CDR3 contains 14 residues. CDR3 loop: CASSYRDRGREQYF. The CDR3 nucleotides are TGTGCCAGCAGTTACCGGGACAGGGGGCGCGAGCAGTACTTC.

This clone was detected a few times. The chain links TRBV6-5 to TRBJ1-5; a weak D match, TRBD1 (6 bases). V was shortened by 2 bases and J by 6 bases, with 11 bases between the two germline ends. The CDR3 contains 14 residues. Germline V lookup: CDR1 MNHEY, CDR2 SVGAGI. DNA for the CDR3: TGTGCCAGCAGTTACGGGGGGGCTGGTCAGCCCCAGCATTTT. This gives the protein CASSYGGAGQPQHF.